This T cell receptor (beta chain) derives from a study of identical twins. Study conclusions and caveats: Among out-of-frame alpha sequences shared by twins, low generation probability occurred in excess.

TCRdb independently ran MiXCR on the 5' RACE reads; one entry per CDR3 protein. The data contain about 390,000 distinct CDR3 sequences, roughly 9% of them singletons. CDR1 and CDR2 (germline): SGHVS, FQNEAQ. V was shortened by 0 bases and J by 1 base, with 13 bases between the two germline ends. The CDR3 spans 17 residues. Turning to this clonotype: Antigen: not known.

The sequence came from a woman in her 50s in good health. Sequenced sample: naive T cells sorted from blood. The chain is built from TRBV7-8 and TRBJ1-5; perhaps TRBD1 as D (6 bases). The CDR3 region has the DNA TGTGCCAGCAGCTTAGCGAAGGGGGGGAGAAGCAATCAGCCCCAGCATTTT. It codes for CASSLAKGGRSNQPQHF.